Below, 31 T cell receptor beta chains from the same sample are listed, as sequenced in a study of shared clonotypes between healthy human individuals. Data came from immunoSEQ multiplex PCR; TCRdb stores just in-frame clones and leaves some out. The data contain roughly 2.2 million clones, about nine tenths of them singletons. Source material: naive CD4+ T cells from PBMCs. Described subset: CD45RA+ positively selected. These TCRs come from a man aged 18 to 29 in good health. Some clones in this sample may be carry-over from other donors' samples.

V and J are TRBV5-8 and TRBJ2-7; D is perhaps TRBD1 or TRBD2 (5 bases each). Between the trimmed V and J ends, which lost 4 bases and 2 bases, there was a span of 16 bases. CDR3 length: 15 residues. Germline V gene sequence: CDR1 SGHTS, CDR2 YDEGEE. The CDR3 loop is CASSLTGTVAYEQYF. In DNA form, the CDR3 reads TGTGCCAGCAGCCTTACCGGGACCGTAGCCTACGAGCAGTACTTC.

The genes are TRBV28 and TRBJ2-7; 8 bases match TRBD1. Germline V gene sequence: CDR1 MDHEN, CDR2 SYDVKM. This CDR3 comprises 13 residues. The junction had 5 bases not matched to a gene; V was cut back by 7 bases and J by 3 bases. CDR3 amino acids: CASTGGPLYEQYF. The CDR3 coding sequence is TGTGCCAGCACAGGGGGCCCCCTCTACGAGCAGTACTTC.

The CDR3 DNA reads TGTGCCAGCAGGGAGGGACAATATAGCAATCAGCCCCAGCATTTT. This translates into CASREGQYSNQPQHF. The chain links TRBV6-1 to TRBJ1-5, with D possibly being TRBD1 (6 bases). V lost 6 bases, J lost 0 bases, and 12 bases lay in between. Germline CDR1 reads MNHNS; CDR2 reads SASEGT. The CDR3 extends over 15 amino acids.

In the case of this clone: Other nucleotide sequences in the sample specify the same CDR3. V gene TRBV12-5 combines with J gene TRBJ1-2; possibly TRBD1 for D (5 bases). This CDR3 is 13 amino acids long. With 1 base removed from V and 2 bases from J, the gap between germline ends came to 5 bases. Germline CDR1 is LGHNT and CDR2 is FRNRAP. Here the CDR3 reads CASGLAGNYGYTF. For the CDR3, the DNA is TGTGCTAGTGGTTTGGCAGGGAACTATGGCTACACCTTC. Using reference TRBV12-5 and TRBJ1-2 for the parts outside the CDR3, the full variable domain is DARVTQTPRHKVTEMGQEVTMRCQPILGHNTVFWYRQTMMQGLELLAYFRNRAPLDDSGMPKDRFSAEMPDATLATLKIQPSEPRDSAVYFCASGLAGNYGYTFGSGTRLTVV.

The chain uses TRBV18 and TRBJ1-1; the D gene is possibly TRBD1 (5 bases). The CDR3 runs to 15 residues. The V end was cut by 3 bases, the J end by 4 bases, with 15 bases between. Germline CDR1 KGHSH, CDR2 LQKENI. The CDR3 here is CASSPWGGEGTEAFF. The CDR3 DNA follows: TGTGCCAGCTCACCGTGGGGGGGGGAAGGCACTGAAGCTTTCTTT.

This chain connects TRBV6-4 to TRBJ1-2; TRBD1 might be the D (5 bases). Germline V lookup: CDR1 MRHNA, CDR2 SNTAGT. The CDR3 loop spans 15 amino acids. V lost 0 bases, J lost 6 bases, and 14 bases lay in between. In DNA form, the CDR3 reads TGTGCCAGCAGTGACTCGACCCAGGGTTTCAATGGCTACACCTTC. This sequence encodes CASSDSTQGFNGYTF.

This rearrangement joins TRBV28 to TRBJ2-7; D not certain. Germline CDR1 MDHEN, CDR2 SYDVKM. This CDR3 comprises 13 residues. Trimming stripped 6 bases from V and 5 bases from J, with 14 bases between. For the CDR3, the DNA is TGTGCCAGCAGCCGGACGTTCCTCCACGAGCAGTACTTC. Its translation: CASSRTFLHEQYF.

This chain uses TRBV7-7 with TRBJ2-7, with D possibly matching TRBD2 (5 bases). The V end was cut by 1 base, the J end by 4 bases, with 8 bases between. Germline CDR1 and CDR2: SSHAT and FNYEAQ (reference sequence). The CDR3 is 13 amino acids. This CDR3 reads CASSLGAGYEQYF. As DNA, the CDR3 is TGTGCCAGCAGCTTAGGGGCGGGTTACGAGCAGTACTTC.

The chain uses TRBV6-5 and TRBJ2-1; TRBD1 aligns across 11 bases. Looked up from germline, CDR1 is MNHEY and CDR2 is SVGAGI. The CDR3 length is 14 residues. Losses at the gene ends were 2 bases for V and 12 bases for J; bases not matched to a gene: 6. CDR3 DNA sequence: TGTGCCAGCAGTTACGGACAGGGGGCCTCTCTGCAGTTCTTC. Its protein is CASSYGQGASLQFF.

V gene TRBV6-1 combines with J gene TRBJ1-4; tentative D call: TRBD1 (5 bases). Germline loops: CDR1 MNHNS, CDR2 SASEGT. V lost 4 bases and J 0 bases, leaving 18 bases between the germline ends. CDR3 length: 18 residues. The CDR3 protein is CASSGIYGAAPTNEKLFF. In nucleotides, the CDR3 is TGTGCCAGCAGTGGAATATACGGGGCAGCTCCAACTAATGAAAAACTGTTTTTT.

The chain combines TRBV5-1 with TRBJ2-7; no clear D. This CDR3 is built from 12 residues. CDR1 is SGHRS and CDR2 is YFSETQ in the germline V gene. Trimming removed 4 bases from V and 6 bases from J, with 11 bases in between. As DNA, the CDR3 is TGCGCCAGCAGCCTGATGGGAAGCGAGCAGTACTTC. Protein product: CASSLMGSEQYF.

This sequence joins TRBV6-5 and TRBJ1-1; the D is unclear. Germline loops: CDR1 MNHEY, CDR2 SVGAGI. V lost 5 bases and J lost 1, with 11 bases in between. The CDR3 loop spans 14 amino acids. This chain's CDR3 is CASSGRHGNTEAFF. CDR3 DNA sequence: TGTGCCAGCAGTGGGCGGCACGGGAACACTGAAGCTTTCTTT.

The gene calls are TRBV29-1 and TRBJ1-1; D is perhaps TRBD1 (6 bases). Germline V gene data show CDR1 as SQVTM and CDR2 as ANQGSEA. The V end was cut by 2 bases, the J end by 1 base, with 14 bases between. The CDR3 extends over 15 amino acids. In DNA, the CDR3 is TGCAGCGTTGAAAGAGCAGGGGCGGGGAACACTGAAGCTTTCTTT. It yields the protein CSVERAGAGNTEAFF.

J is TRBJ1-2 and V is TRBV28; tentatively, D is TRBD1 (6 bases). V shed 5 bases and J shed 1 base, with 17 bases lying between them. The CDR3 loop spans 16 amino acids. The germline V gene has CDR1 MDHEN and CDR2 SYDVKM. CDR3 loop: CASSTGPSPNNYGYTF. The CDR3 region has the DNA TGTGCCAGCAGTACAGGGCCTTCCCCCAATAACTATGGCTACACCTTC.

As regards this clone: Other nucleotide sequences from this sample produce the same CDR3. The CDR3 DNA sequence: TGTGCCAGTAGTCTCCAGGGGATGAACACTGAAGCTTTCTTT. As protein: CASSLQGMNTEAFF. This chain uses TRBV19 with TRBJ1-1, with D perhaps matching TRBD1 (6 bases). Trimming stripped 5 bases from V and 0 bases from J, with 10 bases between. This CDR3 has 14 residues. Germline CDR1 LNHDA, CDR2 SQIVND (reference sequence).

This CDR3 reads CASSPWAGKAFF. CDR3 nucleotides: TGTGCCAGCAGCCCCTGGGCGGGGAAAGCTTTCTTT. The chain recombines TRBV6-5 with TRBJ1-1; no definite D call. This CDR3 region has 12 residues. Germline V CDR1 and CDR2: MNHEY, SVGAGI. V was pared by 6 bases and J by 9 bases, with 14 bases between.

J is TRBJ2-7 and V is TRBV6-1; no reliable D call. Germline-derived CDR1 and CDR2 are MNHNS and SASEGT. Trimming cost V 2 bases and J 0 bases, with 8 bases left between them. The CDR3 extends over 14 amino acids. This chain's CDR3 is CASSEQESSYEQYF. CDR3 DNA: TGTGCCAGCAGTGAACAGGAGAGCTCCTACGAGCAGTACTTC.

The gene calls are TRBV5-1 and TRBJ2-7; 9 nucleotides align to TRBD2. Per the germline V gene, CDR1 is SGHRS and CDR2 is YFSETQ. Germline trimming cut 6 bases from V and 5 bases from J; bases unmatched to any gene: 9. This CDR3 region has 14 residues. The CDR3 sequence is CASTPIAGVDEQYF. The DNA for the CDR3 is TGCGCCAGCACCCCCATAGCGGGGGTAGACGAGCAGTACTTC. The whole variable domain, remainder taken from reference TRBV5-1 and TRBJ2-7, is KAGVTQTPRYLIKTRGQQVTLSCSPISGHRSVSWYQQTPGQGLQFLFEYFSETQRNKGNFPGRFSGRQFSNSRSEMNVSTLELGDSALYLCASTPIAGVDEQYFGPGTRLTVT.

The chain combines TRBV29-1 with TRBJ2-7, with D possibly being TRBD2 (7 bases). The CDR3 is made up of 13 amino acids. CDR1 is SQVTM, CDR2 ANQGSEA, per germline. V lost 4 bases and J 3 bases, leaving 13 bases between the germline ends. The CDR3 DNA reads TGCAGCGTTGCGGGGGGCAGGGACTACGAGCAGTACTTC. This codes for CSVAGGRDYEQYF.

The rearrangement uses TRBV7-9 and TRBJ2-3; D might be TRBD2 (6 bases). V was shortened by 5 bases and J by 12 bases, with 15 bases between the two germline ends. Germline V CDR1 and CDR2: SEHNR, FQNEAQ (reference sequence). CDR3 length: 12 residues. The CDR3 nucleotides read TGTGCCAGCAGCACAAGTGGGACTCTACAGTATTTT. Its protein product is CASSTSGTLQYF.

As for this clone: This specimen includes other DNA sequences encoding the same CDR3. The chain links TRBV7-2 to TRBJ2-5; D is unresolved. The V gene's germline CDR1 is SGHTA and CDR2 FQGNSA. The V gene lost 1 base and the J gene lost 3 bases, with 6 bases spanning the gap. The CDR3 is 13 residues long. CDR3 DNA: TGTGCCAGCAGCTTAGAAAGAGAAGAGACCCAGTACTTC. It yields the protein CASSLEREETQYF.

The V and J genes are TRBV9 and TRBJ2-7; 9 positions agree with TRBD2. Germline V lookup: CDR1 SGDLS, CDR2 YYNGEE. The CDR3 length is 15 residues. J was trimmed by 2 bases and V by 3 bases; bases with no gene match: 6. CDR3: CASSGLTSGPYEQYF. Here the CDR3 DNA reads TGTGCCAGCAGCGGACTGACTAGCGGCCCCTACGAGCAGTACTTC.

This chain connects TRBV19 to TRBJ1-1; maybe TRBD1 (6 bases). Per the germline V gene, CDR1 is LNHDA and CDR2 is SQIVND (reference sequence). V was trimmed by 4 bases and J by 0 bases, leaving 9 bases between them. There are 14 residues in the CDR3. The CDR3 sequence is CASSTDRMNTEAFF. CDR3 bases: TGTGCCAGTAGTACTGACAGGATGAACACTGAAGCTTTCTTT.

On this clone itself: The identical CDR3 is also encoded by other nucleotide sequences in the sample. The chain carries TRBV11-3 and TRBJ2-1, with D unclear. The CDR3 is 12 residues long. Trimming removed 0 bases from V and 9 bases from J, with 6 bases in between. Germline V gene data show CDR1 as SGHNT and CDR2 as YENEEA. This CDR3 reads CASSLDLGEQFF. The CDR3 DNA is TGTGCCAGCAGCTTAGATCTGGGTGAGCAGTTCTTC.

V gene TRBV2 combines with J gene TRBJ1-4; possible D gene TRBD1, 5 bases. V lost 7 bases to trimming and J lost 5 bases, with 14 bases between them. The CDR3 runs 14 residues. Looked up from germline, CDR1 is SNHLY and CDR2 is FYNNEI. The CDR3, as DNA: TGTGCCAGCACTGTGACAGTCACCAATGAAAAACTGTTTTTT. This codes for CASTVTVTNEKLFF. Supplemented by reference TRBV2 and TRBJ1-4, the full variable domain reads EPEVTQTPSHQVTQMGQEVILRCVPISNHLYFYWYRQILGQKVEFLVSFYNNEISEKSEIFDDQFSVERPDGSNFTLKIRSTKLEDSAMYFCASTVTVTNEKLFFGSGTQLSVL.

V gene TRBV28 combines with J gene TRBJ2-7; D is possibly TRBD1 (6 bases). CDR1 is MDHEN, CDR2 SYDVKM, per germline. V gave up 1 base and J gave up 6 bases, with 16 bases separating them. The CDR3 sequence is 15 residues long. The chain's CDR3 is CASSLLGGSRSEQYF. The CDR3 bases are TGTGCCAGCAGTTTATTAGGGGGTAGCCGCTCCGAGCAGTACTTC.

This rearrangement joins TRBV15 to TRBJ2-1, with D possibly matching TRBD2 (6 bases). V lost 0 bases and J 7 bases, leaving 10 bases between the germline ends. The CDR3 spans 14 residues. In germline, CDR1 is LNHNV, CDR2 YYDKDF (reference sequence). CDR3 in DNA: TGTGCCACCAGCAGAGATCCGGGGGAAAATGAGCAGTTCTTC. This sequence encodes CATSRDPGENEQFF.

As DNA, the CDR3 is TGCAGCTCTTCCGGGGCTAGCGGCCCCCAAGAGACCCAGTACTTC. Translation: CSSSGASGPQETQYF. V is TRBV29-1 and J is TRBJ2-5; 7 positions match TRBD2. Germline-derived CDR1 and CDR2 are SQVTM and ANQGSEA. V dropped 8 bases and J dropped 1; count of bases not matched to a gene: 13. The CDR3 contains 15 residues. The full variable domain, with the rest looked up from reference TRBV29-1 and TRBJ2-5, is SAVISQKPSRDICQRGTSLTIQCQVDSQVTMMFWYRQQPGQSLTLIATANQGSEATYESGFVIDKFPISRPNLTFSTLTVSNMSPEDSSIYLCSSSGASGPQETQYFGPGTRLLVL.

The J gene is TRBJ2-5, the V gene TRBV29-1, with D uncertain. V lost 8 bases to trimming and J lost 4 bases, with 17 bases between them. Germline CDR1 SQVTM, CDR2 ANQGSEA. The CDR3 extends over 13 amino acids. CDR3 bases: TGCAGCTCCCGCCGACACCAAGGAGAGACCCAGTACTTC. The encoded protein is CSSRRHQGETQYF.

The V gene is TRBV7-9, the J gene TRBJ2-7; TRBD1 or TRBD2 may be the D gene (6 bases each). V lost 4 bases to trimming and J lost 1 base, with 14 bases between them. The germline gives CDR1 SEHNR, CDR2 FQNEAQ (reference sequence). The CDR3 runs 15 residues. The chain's CDR3 is CASSSQGRNSYEQYF. CDR3 DNA: TGTGCCAGCAGCTCCCAGGGGAGGAATTCCTACGAGCAGTACTTC.

This chain uses TRBV4-2 with TRBJ2-7; D not resolved. Trimming shortened V by 0 bases and J by 6 bases, and 12 bases separated the two germline ends. The CDR3 is 14 amino acids. The germline CDR1 and CDR2 sequences are LGHNA and YNFKEQ. The CDR3 coding sequence is TGTGCCAGCAGCCAAGATCGGTCCAGGCCCGAGCAGTACTTC. This sequence encodes CASSQDRSRPEQYF.